This entry lists 7 T cell receptor beta chains sequenced from one sample in a study of CD8+ T cells in alopecia areata. Treatment here: oral pan-JAK inhibitor, 5-10 mg twice daily. Following RNA extraction, reverse transcription yielded cDNA that acted as the sequencing template. Clones were sequenced by immunoSEQ multiplex PCR, and TCRdb holds only the in-frame ones, with some missing. Counted here are 150,000 to 200,000 clones, about three fifths occurring once; the ten biggest clones make up over 0.9%. This material consisted of CD4+ T cells sorted from blood, taken at week 24, from a patient treated with tofacitinib. These receptors all come from a human donor with alopecia areata.

The chain joins TRBV5-6 to TRBJ2-7; no definite D call. The CDR3 length is 15 residues. Germline values: CDR1 SGHDT, CDR2 YYEEEE. With 2 bases removed from V and 1 base from J, the gap between germline ends came to 13 bases. The CDR3 protein is CASSFRTSKSYEQYF. CDR3 in DNA: TGTGCCAGCAGCTTTCGAACATCAAAATCCTACGAGCAGTACTTC.

The rearrangement joins TRBV29-1 to TRBJ1-1; D is unresolved. The germline V gene encodes CDR1 SQVTM and CDR2 ANQGSEA. The V gene lost 1 base and the J gene lost 10 bases, with 10 bases spanning the gap. The CDR3 loop spans 11 amino acids. The CDR3 DNA follows: TGCAGCGTTGAAGCGGCGGAGGTAGCTTTCTTT. Its protein product is CSVEAAEVAFF.

This clone came up many times. This chain joins TRBV6-1 and TRBJ1-2, with 7 nucleotides matching TRBD1. CDR1 and CDR2 (germline): MNHNS, SASEGT. The V segment lost 8 bases and the J segment 2 bases; nucleotides outside the gene matches: 5. The CDR3 sequence is 13 residues long. The CDR3 sequence: CASGRGPNYGYTF. The CDR3 DNA sequence: TGTGCCAGCGGGAGGGGGCCGAACTATGGCTACACCTTC.

The rearrangement links TRBV25-1 to TRBJ2-7; D is unclear. CDR3 length: 15 residues. The V gene's germline CDR1 is MGHDK and CDR2 SYGVNS. Trimming cost V 4 bases and J 0 bases, with 13 bases left between them. CDR3 sequence reads: CASSGVDSTSYEQYF. In nucleotides, the CDR3 is TGTGCCAGCAGTGGGGTGGATAGCACCTCCTACGAGCAGTACTTC.

The chain recombines TRBV30 with TRBJ1-6, with no clear D. This CDR3 is 15 amino acids long. Germline values: CDR1 GTSNPN, CDR2 SVGIG (reference sequence). V lost 0 bases to trimming and J lost 8 bases, with 14 bases between them. For the CDR3, the DNA is TGTGCCTGGAGTGTACCCCCGGGCCTGGATTCACCCCTCCACTTT. Its translation is CAWSVPPGLDSPLHF.

This chain joins TRBV25-1 and TRBJ1-1; perhaps TRBD1 as D (6 bases). The CDR3 contains 13 residues. V was shortened by 8 bases and J by 5 bases, with 15 bases between the two germline ends. The germline V gene has CDR1 MGHDK and CDR2 SYGVNS. The CDR3 loop is CASHPRGGTEAFF. The CDR3, as DNA: TGTGCCAGCCATCCCCGAGGGGGGACTGAAGCTTTCTTT.

This clone was detected a few times. This sequence joins TRBV10-3 and TRBJ2-3, with 8 bases fitting TRBD2. V gave up 5 bases and J gave up 2 bases; unmatched junction bases: 3. This CDR3 is 14 amino acids long. The germline V gene encodes CDR1 ENHRY and CDR2 SYGVKD. CDR3: CAISSGGHTDTQYF. The CDR3 nucleotides read TGTGCCATCAGTAGCGGGGGCCACACAGATACGCAGTATTTT.